These T cell receptor beta chains were read from a single sample in a study of graft-versus-host responses after intestinal transplantation. Repertoires were generated with immunoSEQ multiplex PCR, while TCRdb's copy carries only in-frame clones and drops some. The sample consists of fewer than 130,000 clones, approximately 92% of them appearing once. These receptors' targets are unknown. The specimen comprised unstimulated CD8+ T cells sorted from spleen or lymph node cells, sampled before intestinal transplant. The receptors here all came from a human donor who received an intestinal transplant. The CDR3 runs from the conserved cysteine through the conserved F or W. D genes are given only for firm matches. Only part of the rows carry a size: once, few, many, or a class if the clone is expanded.

clone_size	v_call	d_call	j_call	cdr3_aa	cdr3_nt
.	TRBV18	TRBD1	TRBJ2-1	CASSPRTGERPYNEQFF	TGTGCCAGCTCACCAAGAACAGGGGAGCGTCCCTACAATGAGCAGTTCTTC
.	TRBV6-4	TRBD2	TRBJ2-1	CASSEGLAGYNEQFF	TGTGCCAGCAGTGAGGGACTAGCGGGGTACAATGAGCAGTTCTTC
once	TRBV5-4	.	TRBJ2-2	CASSLKLAAPNTGELFF	TGCGCCAGCAGCTTGAAGTTGGCGGCCCCGAACACCGGGGAGCTGTTTTTT
.	TRBV15	.	TRBJ2-7	CATSGGGGRPYEQYF	TGTGCCACCAGCGGGGGTGGGGGACGCCCCTACGAGCAGTACTTC
.	TRBV7-9	.	TRBJ1-5	CASSLRANQPQHF	TGTGCCAGCAGCTTAAGGGCCAATCAGCCCCAGCATTTT
once	TRBV28	.	TRBJ1-5	CASVFSNQPQHF	TGTGCCAGCGTATTCAGCAATCAGCCCCAGCATTTT
.	TRBV7-9	TRBD1	TRBJ2-7	CASSKTGGDSYEQYF	TGTGCCAGCAGCAAGACAGGGGGAGATTCCTACGAGCAGTACTTC
once	TRBV5-4	TRBD1	TRBJ1-6	CASSLGTAGSPLHF	TGTGCCAGCAGCCTGGGGACAGCGGGTTCACCCCTCCACTTT
.	TRBV6-1	.	TRBJ1-1	CASRPTAWTEAFF	TGTGCCAGTAGGCCAACGGCTTGGACTGAAGCTTTCTTT
.	TRBV13	TRBD1	TRBJ1-3	CASSDLGGGLSGNTIYF	TGTGCCAGCAGCGACCTAGGAGGGGGCCTCTCTGGAAACACCATATATTTT
.	TRBV30	.	TRBJ2-3	CAWTQGWGTDTQYF	TGTGCCTGGACTCAGGGCTGGGGCACAGATACGCAGTATTTT
.	TRBV6-5	TRBD1	TRBJ1-2	CASSYSGTGGKRGYTF	TGTGCCAGCAGTTACTCGGGGACAGGGGGTAAACGAGGCTACACCTTC
.	TRBV27	.	TRBJ1-5	CASSLAGGGGPQHF	TGTGCCAGCAGTTTAGCGGGGGGCGGCGGGCCCCAGCATTTT
.	TRBV7-9	TRBD2	TRBJ2-7	CASGLAGAYEQYF	TGTGCCAGCGGCTTGGCGGGAGCTTACGAGCAGTACTTC
few	TRBV28	.	TRBJ2-7	CASSLIYEQYF	TGTGCCAGCAGTTTAATCTACGAGCAGTACTTC
.	TRBV6-5	.	TRBJ2-7	CASSPGDEQYF	TGTGCCAGCAGCCCAGGGGACGAGCAGTACTTC
.	TRBV5-4	.	TRBJ1-1	CASSLNLNTEAFF	TGTGCCAGCAGCTTAAACTTGAACACTGAAGCTTTCTTT
once	TRBV7-8	.	TRBJ2-3	CASSPETFSTDTQYF	TGTGCCAGCAGCCCCGAGACATTTAGCACAGATACGCAGTATTTT
.	TRBV5-1	TRBD2	TRBJ2-1	CASSLSSGSYNEQFF	TGCGCCAGCAGCTTGTCTAGCGGGTCCTACAATGAGCAGTTCTTC
.	TRBV7-9	TRBD2	TRBJ2-7	CASSPLGREAHSYEQYF	TGTGCCAGCAGCCCCTTGGGGCGGGAGGCTCACTCCTACGAGCAGTACTTC
.	TRBV2	.	TRBJ1-2	CASSPTGGVYWLKRDGYTF	TGTGCCAGCAGTCCTACCGGGGGGGTTTACTGGCTTAAACGGGATGGCTACACCTTC
.	TRBV5-1	.	TRBJ2-1	CASSSQGVSGYYNEQFF	TGCGCCAGCAGCAGCCAAGGGGTTAGCGGATACTACAATGAGCAGTTCTTC
.	TRBV13	TRBD1	TRBJ2-7	CASSPRQGPGLVYEQYF	TGTGCCAGCAGCCCTCGACAGGGGCCGGGTTTGGTCTACGAGCAGTACTTC
once	TRBV14	.	TRBJ1-3	CASSQDNLYLDF	TGTGCCAGCAGCCAAGATAATCTTTATTTGGATTTT
once	TRBV10-3	TRBD1	TRBJ2-7	CAISEGTGSYEQYF	TGTGCCATCAGTGAAGGGACAGGGTCCTACGAGCAGTACTTC
.	TRBV28	.	TRBJ1-1	CASSLFGVAAFF	TGTGCCAGCAGTTTGTTCGGGGTCGCGGCTTTCTTT
.	TRBV15	TRBD1	TRBJ1-1	CATSRDRGQGRDTEAFF	TGTGCCACCAGCAGAGATAGGGGACAGGGGAGGGACACTGAAGCTTTCTTT
.	TRBV9	.	TRBJ2-1	CASSSTASSYNEQFF	TGTGCCAGCAGCTCGACAGCCTCCTCTTACAATGAGCAGTTCTTC
few	TRBV28	TRBD1	TRBJ1-2	CASSITDRTPYGYTF	TGTGCCAGCAGTATAACGGACAGGACTCCCTATGGCTACACCTTC
.	TRBV29-1	TRBD2	TRBJ2-1	CSVPLLARERGNEQFF	TGCAGCGTTCCTTTACTAGCACGGGAGCGGGGCAATGAGCAGTTCTTC
.	TRBV19	.	TRBJ1-1	CASSNTGNTEAFF	TGTGCCAGTAGTAATACAGGGAACACTGAAGCTTTCTTT